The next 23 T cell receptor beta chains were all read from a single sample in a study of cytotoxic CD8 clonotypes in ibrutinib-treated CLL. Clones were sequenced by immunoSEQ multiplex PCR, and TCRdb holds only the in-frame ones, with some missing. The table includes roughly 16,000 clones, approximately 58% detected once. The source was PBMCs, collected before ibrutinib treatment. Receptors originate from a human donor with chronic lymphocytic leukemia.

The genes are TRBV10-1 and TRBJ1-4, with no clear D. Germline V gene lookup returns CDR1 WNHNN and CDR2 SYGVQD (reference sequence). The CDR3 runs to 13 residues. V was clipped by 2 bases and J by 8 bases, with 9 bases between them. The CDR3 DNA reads TGCGCCAGCAGTGAGAGGGCAGGCGAAAAACTGTTTTTT. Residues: CASSERAGEKLFF.

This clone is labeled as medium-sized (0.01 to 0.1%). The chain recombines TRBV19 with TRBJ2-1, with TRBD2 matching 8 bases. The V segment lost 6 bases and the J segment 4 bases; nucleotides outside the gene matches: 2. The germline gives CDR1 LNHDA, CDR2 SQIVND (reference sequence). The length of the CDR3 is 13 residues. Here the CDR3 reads CASRLAAYNEQFF. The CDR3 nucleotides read TGTGCCAGTAGACTAGCGGCTTACAATGAGCAGTTCTTC.

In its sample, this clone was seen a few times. The CDR3 sequence: CASSLGTRETGELFF. CDR3 bases: TGTGCCAGCAGCTTAGGCACCAGAGAGACCGGGGAGCTGTTTTTT. The gene calls are TRBV7-6 and TRBJ2-2; D gene ambiguous. Germline V CDR1 and CDR2: SGHVS, FNYEAQ. The germline V and J ends were trimmed by 1 base and 5 bases, with 11 bases remaining between them. The CDR3 runs to 15 residues.

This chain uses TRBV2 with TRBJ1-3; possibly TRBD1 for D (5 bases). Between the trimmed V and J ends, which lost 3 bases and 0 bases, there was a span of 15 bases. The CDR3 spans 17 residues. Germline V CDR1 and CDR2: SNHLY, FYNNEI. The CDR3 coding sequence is TGTGCCAGCAGTGACCCCGGGGGTCGGAGCTCTGGAAACACCATATATTTT. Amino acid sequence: CASSDPGGRSSGNTIYF.

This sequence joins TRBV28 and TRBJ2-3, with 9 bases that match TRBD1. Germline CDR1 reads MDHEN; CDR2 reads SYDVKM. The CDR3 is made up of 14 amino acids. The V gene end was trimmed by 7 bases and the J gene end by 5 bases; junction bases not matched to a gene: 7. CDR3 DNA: TGTGCCAGCATTCCACAGGGGGCGGGAGATACGCAGTATTTT. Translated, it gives CASIPQGAGDTQYF.

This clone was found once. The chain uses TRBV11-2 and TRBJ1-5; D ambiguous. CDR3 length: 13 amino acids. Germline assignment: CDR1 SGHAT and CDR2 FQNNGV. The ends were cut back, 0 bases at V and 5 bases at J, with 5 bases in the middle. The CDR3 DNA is TGTGCCAGCAGCTTAGAGGCCTATCAGCCCCAGCATTTT. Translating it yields CASSLEAYQPQHF.

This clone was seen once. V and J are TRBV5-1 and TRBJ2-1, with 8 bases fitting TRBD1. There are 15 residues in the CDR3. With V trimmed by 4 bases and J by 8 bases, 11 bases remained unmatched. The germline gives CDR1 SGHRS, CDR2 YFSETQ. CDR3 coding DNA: TGCGCCAGCAGCCTGGGACAGGTGATCGGGGATGAGCAGTTCTTC. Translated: CASSLGQVIGDEQFF.

The CDR3 loop is CASGGNYGYTF. CDR3 bases: TGTGCCAGCGGGGGCAACTATGGCTACACCTTC. V gene TRBV6-5 combines with J gene TRBJ1-2; possible D gene TRBD1, 6 bases. The germline V gene has CDR1 MNHEY and CDR2 SVGAGI. The ends were cut back, 8 bases at V and 2 bases at J, with 6 bases in the middle. This CDR3 has 11 residues.

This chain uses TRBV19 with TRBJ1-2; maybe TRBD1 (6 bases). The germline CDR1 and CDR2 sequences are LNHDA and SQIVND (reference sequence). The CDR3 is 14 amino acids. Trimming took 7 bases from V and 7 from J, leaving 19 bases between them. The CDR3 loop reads CASTNVGGPIGYTF. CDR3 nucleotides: TGTGCCAGTACCAACGTCGGGGGCCCTATTGGCTACACCTTC.

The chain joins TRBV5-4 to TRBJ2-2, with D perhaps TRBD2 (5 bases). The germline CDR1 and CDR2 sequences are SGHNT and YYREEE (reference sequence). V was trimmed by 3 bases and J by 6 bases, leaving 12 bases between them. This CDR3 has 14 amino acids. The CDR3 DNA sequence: TGTGCCAGCAGCTCAGGACTGTTTGCCGGGGAGCTGTTTTTT. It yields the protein CASSSGLFAGELFF.

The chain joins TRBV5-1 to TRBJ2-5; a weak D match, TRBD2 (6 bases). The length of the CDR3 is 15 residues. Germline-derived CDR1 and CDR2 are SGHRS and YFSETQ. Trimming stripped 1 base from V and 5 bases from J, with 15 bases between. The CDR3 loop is CASSLMGTSGETQYF. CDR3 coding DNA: TGCGCCAGCAGCTTGATGGGGACCAGCGGGGAGACCCAGTACTTC.

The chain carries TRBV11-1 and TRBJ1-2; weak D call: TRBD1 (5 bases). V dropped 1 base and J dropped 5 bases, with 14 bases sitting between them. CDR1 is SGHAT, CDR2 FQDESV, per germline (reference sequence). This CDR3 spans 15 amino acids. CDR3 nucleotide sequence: TGTGCCAGCAGCTTAGAAGGGTCTGCAGGGTATGGCTACACCTTC. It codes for CASSLEGSAGYGYTF.

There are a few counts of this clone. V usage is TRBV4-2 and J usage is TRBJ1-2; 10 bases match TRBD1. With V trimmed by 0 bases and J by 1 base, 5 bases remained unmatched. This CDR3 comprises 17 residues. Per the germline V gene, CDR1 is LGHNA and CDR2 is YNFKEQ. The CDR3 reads CASSQEVRTGGNYGYTF. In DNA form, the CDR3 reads TGTGCCAGCAGCCAAGAGGTTAGGACAGGGGGTAACTATGGCTACACCTTC.

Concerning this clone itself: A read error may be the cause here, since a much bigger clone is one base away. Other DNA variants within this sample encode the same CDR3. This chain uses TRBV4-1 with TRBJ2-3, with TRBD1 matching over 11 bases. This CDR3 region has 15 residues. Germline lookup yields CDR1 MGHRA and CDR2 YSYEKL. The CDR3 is CASSQVGQGADTQYF. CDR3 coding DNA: TGCGCTAGCAGCCAAGTGGGACAGGGGGCAGATACGCAGTATTTT.

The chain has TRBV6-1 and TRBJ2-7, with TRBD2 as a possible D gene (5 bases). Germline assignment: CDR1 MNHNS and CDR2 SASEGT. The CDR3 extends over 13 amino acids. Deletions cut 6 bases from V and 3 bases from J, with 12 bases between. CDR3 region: CASSLGNYYEQYV. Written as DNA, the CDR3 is TGTGCCAGCAGCCTCGGGAACTACTACGAGCAGTACGTC.

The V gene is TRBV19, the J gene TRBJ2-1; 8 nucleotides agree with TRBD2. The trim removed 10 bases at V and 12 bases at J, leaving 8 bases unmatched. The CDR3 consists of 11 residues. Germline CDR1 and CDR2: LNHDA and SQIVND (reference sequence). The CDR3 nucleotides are TGTGCCACCGCTCGGGAGGGGCCGCAGTTCTTC. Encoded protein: CATAREGPQFF.

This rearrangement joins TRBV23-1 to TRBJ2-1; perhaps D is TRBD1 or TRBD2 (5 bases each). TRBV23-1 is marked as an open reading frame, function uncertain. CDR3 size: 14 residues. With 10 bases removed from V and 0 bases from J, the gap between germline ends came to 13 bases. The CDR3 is CAISGQSSYNEQFF. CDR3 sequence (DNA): TGCGCCATTTCGGGGCAGAGCTCCTACAATGAGCAGTTCTTC.

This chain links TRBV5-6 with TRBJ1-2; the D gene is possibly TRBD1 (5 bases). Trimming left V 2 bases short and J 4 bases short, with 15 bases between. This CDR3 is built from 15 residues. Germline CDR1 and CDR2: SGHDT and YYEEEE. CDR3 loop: CASSFSFGGVYGYTF. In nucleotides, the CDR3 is TGTGCCAGCAGCTTTAGTTTTGGGGGGGTCTATGGCTACACCTTC.

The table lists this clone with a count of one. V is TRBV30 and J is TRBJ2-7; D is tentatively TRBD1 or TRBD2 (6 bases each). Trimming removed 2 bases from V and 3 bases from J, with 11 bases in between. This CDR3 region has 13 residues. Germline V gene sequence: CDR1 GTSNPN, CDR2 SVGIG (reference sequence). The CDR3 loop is CAWSLGGYYEQYF. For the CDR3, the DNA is TGTGCCTGGAGTCTAGGGGGGTACTACGAGCAGTACTTC. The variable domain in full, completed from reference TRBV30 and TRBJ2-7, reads SQTIHQWPATLVQPVGSPLSLECTVEGTSNPNLYWYRQAAGRGLQLLFYSVGIGQISSEVPQNLSASRPQDRQFILSSKKLLLSDSGFYLCAWSLGGYYEQYFGPGTRLTVT.

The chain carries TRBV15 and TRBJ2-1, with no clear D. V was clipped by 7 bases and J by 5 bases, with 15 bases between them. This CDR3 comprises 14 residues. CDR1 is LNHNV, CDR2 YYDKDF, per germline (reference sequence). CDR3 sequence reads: CATKPEPKDNEQFF. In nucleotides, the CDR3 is TGTGCCACCAAGCCCGAGCCAAAAGACAATGAGCAGTTCTTC.

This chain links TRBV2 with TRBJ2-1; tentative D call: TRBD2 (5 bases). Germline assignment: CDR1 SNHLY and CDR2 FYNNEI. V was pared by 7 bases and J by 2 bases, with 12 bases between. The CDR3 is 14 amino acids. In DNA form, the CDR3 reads TGTGCCAGCAAAGGCCGAGCGGCCTACAATGAGCAGTTCTTC. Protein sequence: CASKGRAAYNEQFF. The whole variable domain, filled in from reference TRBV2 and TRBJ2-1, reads EPEVTQTPSHQVTQMGQEVILRCVPISNHLYFYWYRQILGQKVEFLVSFYNNEISEKSEIFDDQFSVERPDGSNFTLKIRSTKLEDSAMYFCASKGRAAYNEQFFGPGTRLTVL.

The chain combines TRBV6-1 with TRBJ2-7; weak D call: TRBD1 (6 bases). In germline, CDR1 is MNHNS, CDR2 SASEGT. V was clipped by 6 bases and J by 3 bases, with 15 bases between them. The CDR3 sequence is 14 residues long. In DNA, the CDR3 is TGTGCCAGCAGAGTAACAGGGATCGACTACGAGCAGTACTTC. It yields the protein CASRVTGIDYEQYF.

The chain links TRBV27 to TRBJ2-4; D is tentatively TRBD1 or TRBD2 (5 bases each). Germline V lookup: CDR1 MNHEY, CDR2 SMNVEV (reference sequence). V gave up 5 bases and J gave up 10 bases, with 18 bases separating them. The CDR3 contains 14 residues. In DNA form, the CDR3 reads TGTGCCAGCAGTCCTCTAGGAGGCTGGGGGATTCAGTACTTC. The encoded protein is CASSPLGGWGIQYF.